These T cell receptor beta chains were read from a single sample in a study of blood T cell repertoires in COVID-19. The protocol was immunoSEQ multiplex PCR, while the TCRdb copy is restricted to in-frame clones and leaves out a portion. The sample holds roughly 200,000 clones, under 85% seen once. The source material was peripheral blood. These receptors all come from an elderly woman with COVID-19, enrolled during active disease. The CDR3 runs from the conserved cysteine through the conserved F or W. D genes are given only for firm matches. A clone size is listed for some rows: how often the clone was seen (once, few, many), or a class if it is expanded.

v_call	d_call	clone_size	j_call	cdr3_aa	cdr3_nt
TRBV21-1	-	few	TRBJ1-1	CASSPTRVTEAFF	TGTGCCAGCAGCCCCACTAGGGTGACTGAAGCTTTCTTT
TRBV29-1	TRBD1	-	TRBJ2-3	CSVSRDSSTDTQYF	TGCAGCGTTAGCCGGGACAGTTCCACAGATACGCAGTATTTT
TRBV6-1	-	-	TRBJ1-5	CASRLNQPQHF	TGTGCCAGCAGGCTAAATCAGCCCCAGCATTTT
TRBV11-3	TRBD1	-	TRBJ1-2	CASGRGGQGSGYTF	TGTGCCAGCGGGAGGGGGGGACAGGGAAGTGGCTACACCTTC
TRBV3-1/TRBV3-2	-	-	TRBJ1-1	CASSQGVLAFF	TGTGCCAGCAGCCAAGGAGTTCTAGCTTTCTTT
TRBV19	-	-	TRBJ2-3	CASSDTVTDTQYF	TGTGCCAGTAGCGACACAGTCACAGATACGCAGTATTTT
TRBV28	-	-	TRBJ1-5	CASSPGTPVQPQHF	TGTGCCAGCAGTCCGGGGACACCCGTTCAGCCCCAGCATTTT
TRBV28	-	-	TRBJ1-2	CASSLGGIYGYTF	TGTGCCAGCAGTTTGGGGGGTATCTATGGCTACACCTTC
TRBV25-1	-	-	TRBJ1-2	CASSPEIARGLTNYGYTF	TGTGCCAGCAGCCCTGAAATTGCGCGGGGGCTAACTAACTATGGCTACACCTTC
TRBV7-8	TRBD2	few	TRBJ2-7	CASSLARPTSGLFYEQYF	TGTGCCAGCAGCTTAGCCCGGCCGACTAGCGGACTATTCTACGAGCAGTACTTC
TRBV5-6	TRBD1	-	TRBJ2-5	CASSPGQGKGETQYF	TGTGCCAGCAGCCCCGGACAGGGGAAGGGAGAGACCCAGTACTTC
TRBV18	-	once	TRBJ2-1	CASSPPLLANEQFF	TGTGCCAGCTCACCTCCTCTTCTGGCAAATGAGCAGTTCTTC
TRBV5-1	-	-	TRBJ2-3	CASSPWGLDTQYF	TGCGCCAGCAGCCCTTGGGGCCTCGATACGCAGTATTTT
TRBV10-3	-	-	TRBJ1-1	CAISESQDIAFF	TGTGCCATCAGTGAGTCACAGGACATAGCTTTCTTT
TRBV24-1	-	-	TRBJ2-7	CATRSGSKQYF	TGTGCCACCAGATCGGGAAGCAAGCAGTACTTC
TRBV3-1/TRBV3-2	TRBD2	-	TRBJ2-1	CASSQEGLVAGNEQFF	TGTGCCAGCAGCCAAGAGGGGTTAGTAGCGGGCAATGAGCAGTTCTTC
TRBV3-1/TRBV3-2	-	-	TRBJ1-6	CASSPKRANSPLHF	TGTGCCAGCAGCCCCAAGAGGGCAAATTCACCCCTCCACTTT
TRBV11-1	TRBD1	-	TRBJ2-1	CASSRTGGTHNEQFF	TGTGCCAGCAGCCGGACAGGGGGCACCCACAATGAGCAGTTCTTC
TRBV19	-	-	TRBJ1-1	CASMPGQQNTEAFF	TGTGCCAGTATGCCAGGACAGCAGAACACTGAAGCTTTCTTT
TRBV6-5	-	-	TRBJ1-4	CASSPRVGRNEKLFF	TGTGCCAGCAGCCCCCGGGTTGGAAGGAATGAAAAACTGTTTTTT
TRBV5-4	-	-	TRBJ1-1	CASSAKTPGESAAFF	TGTGCCAGCAGCGCCAAAACTCCAGGGGAGAGTGCAGCTTTCTTT
TRBV2	-	-	TRBJ1-2	CASSDRGQSDYGYTF	TGTGCCAGCAGTGACAGAGGCCAGAGTGACTATGGCTACACCTTC
TRBV13	-	-	TRBJ1-2	CASSLGRGFYGYTF	TGTGCCAGCAGCTTAGGCCGGGGATTCTATGGCTACACCTTC
TRBV2	-	-	TRBJ1-1	CASSVTIGRMNTEAFF	TGTGCCAGCAGTGTAACAATTGGGAGGATGAACACTGAAGCTTTCTTT